The 21 T cell receptor beta chains below come from one sample, sequenced in a study of blood T cell repertoires in COVID-19. This table comes from immunoSEQ multiplex PCR, and its TCRdb copy is limited to in-frame clones, with some not included. The repertoire holds around 260,000 clones, with 75% to 90% as singletons. The sequenced material came from peripheral blood. These receptor sequences come from a man younger than 45 with active or convalescent COVID-19.

The chain uses TRBV18 and TRBJ2-5; D unresolved. Trimming removed 5 bases from V and 5 bases from J, with 21 bases in between. CDR1 KGHSH and CDR2 LQKENI come from the germline V gene. CDR3 length: 16 amino acids. DNA for the CDR3: TGTGCCAGCTCAGAAATTGGCGGTGGAAGTAGGGAGACCCAGTACTTC. Translating gives CASSEIGGGSRETQYF.

The genes are TRBV2 and TRBJ2-4; 11 bases align to TRBD1. Trimming cost V 6 bases and J 5 bases; bases outside gene matches: 6. This CDR3 has 15 residues. Germline-derived CDR1 and CDR2 are SNHLY and FYNNEI. CDR3 coding DNA: TGTGCCAGCAGGCCTGGGACAGGGGGGGAAAACATTCAGTACTTC. Its translation is CASRPGTGGENIQYF.

Details on this clone: The same CDR3 can be traced to other DNA sequences in this sample. The rearrangement joins TRBV18 to TRBJ1-5; a possible D gene is TRBD1 (6 bases). CDR1 is KGHSH, CDR2 LQKENI, per germline. Between the trimmed V and J ends, which lost 4 bases and 3 bases, there was a span of 7 bases. CDR3 size: 13 residues. The CDR3 DNA reads TGTGCCAGCTCACGACAGGACAATCAGCCCCAGCATTTT. Its protein product is CASSRQDNQPQHF.

The J gene is TRBJ1-6, the V gene TRBV6-5; perhaps TRBD1 as D (5 bases). Germline-derived CDR1 and CDR2 are MNHEY and SVGAGI. The V gene lost 6 bases and the J gene lost 9 bases, with 15 bases spanning the gap. The CDR3 spans 14 residues. The CDR3 nucleotides read TGTGCCAGCAGGGGAGGCAGGGTGGCTTCACCCCTCCACTTT. This sequence encodes CASRGGRVASPLHF.

The V and J genes are TRBV9 and TRBJ2-5, with TRBD2 matching over 12 bases. J gave up 3 bases and V 1 base, and 13 bases lay outside the gene matches. From germline, CDR1 is SGDLS and CDR2 YYNGEE. The CDR3 loop spans 19 amino acids. The CDR3 is CASSVFGFGLAGREETQYF. CDR3 nucleotide sequence: TGTGCCAGCAGCGTATTTGGATTCGGACTAGCGGGAAGGGAAGAGACCCAGTACTTC.

This chain's CDR3 is CASSTGAYNSPLHF. The CDR3 DNA is TGTGCCAGTAGTACCGGAGCCTATAATTCACCCCTCCACTTT. This chain connects TRBV19 to TRBJ1-6; no firm D call. V was cut by 4 bases and J by 2 bases, with 6 bases left in between. Germline V CDR1 and CDR2: LNHDA, SQIVND (reference sequence). This CDR3 has 14 residues.

The rearrangement uses TRBV7-9 and TRBJ2-7, with TRBD1 matching 7 bases. The CDR3 extends over 14 amino acids. The J segment lost 5 bases and the V segment lost 5 bases, leaving 9 bases of the junction unmatched. CDR1 and CDR2 from the germline V gene are SEHNR and FQNEAQ (reference sequence). CDR3 in amino acids: CASSQGQPNDEQYF. CDR3 in DNA: TGTGCCAGCAGCCAGGGACAGCCGAACGACGAGCAGTACTTC.

The V gene is TRBV15, the J gene TRBJ2-7; perhaps TRBD1 as D (5 bases). The ends were cut back, 7 bases at V and 5 bases at J, with 15 bases in the middle. The CDR3 is made up of 13 amino acids. Germline V CDR1 and CDR2: LNHNV, YYDKDF (reference sequence). The DNA for the CDR3 is TGTGCCACCAAAACAACAGGTATGGACGAGCAGTACTTC. Its translation: CATKTTGMDEQYF.

The chain combines TRBV5-1 with TRBJ2-1, with 8 bases aligning to TRBD2. This CDR3 contains 13 residues. Germline-derived CDR1 and CDR2 are SGHRS and YFSETQ. J was trimmed by 5 bases and V by 4 bases; bases with no gene match: 2. The CDR3 DNA reads as TGCGCCAGCAGCCCCGGGGGGGACAATGAGCAGTTCTTC. Amino acids: CASSPGGDNEQFF.

The chain has TRBV10-2 and TRBJ2-1; 9 nucleotides line up with TRBD1. CDR1 is WSHSY, CDR2 SAAADI, per germline. The CDR3 extends over 15 amino acids. The junction had 8 bases not matched to a gene; V was cut back by 6 bases and J by 5 bases. The CDR3 reads CASSTGQGLNNEQFF. The CDR3 bases are TGCGCCAGCAGCACGGGACAGGGCCTCAACAATGAGCAGTTCTTC.

The chain combines TRBV7-9 with TRBJ2-2; 8 bases match TRBD2. The CDR3 extends over 16 amino acids. The germline CDR1 and CDR2 sequences are SEHNR and FQNEAQ (reference sequence). With V trimmed by 4 bases and J by 1 base, 5 bases remained unmatched. This CDR3 is CASSSGGGLNTGELFF. In DNA form, the CDR3 reads TGTGCCAGCAGCTCTGGCGGGGGGCTGAACACCGGGGAGCTGTTTTTT.

V gene TRBV19 combines with J gene TRBJ1-1; 10 bases are a match to TRBD1. This CDR3 has 15 residues. The V segment lost 9 bases and the J segment 0 bases; nucleotides outside the gene matches: 7. CDR1 and CDR2 (germline): LNHDA, SQIVND (reference sequence). CDR3 region: CASEGQGGMNTEAFF. The CDR3 coding sequence is TGTGCCAGCGAAGGACAGGGGGGAATGAACACTGAAGCTTTCTTT.

V gene TRBV19 combines with J gene TRBJ2-1, with D possibly matching TRBD2 (7 bases). Germline V gives CDR1 LNHDA, CDR2 SQIVND (reference sequence). The CDR3 contains 15 residues. Deletions cut 3 bases from V and 5 bases from J, with 14 bases between. The CDR3 here is CASSIVGGPHNEQFF. CDR3 DNA sequence: TGTGCCAGTAGTATTGTGGGGGGGCCCCACAATGAGCAGTTCTTC.

The genes are TRBV4-3 and TRBJ1-2, with D possibly being TRBD1 (6 bases). Trimming removed 2 bases from V and 8 bases from J, with 15 bases in between. The CDR3 has 14 amino acids. In germline, CDR1 is LGHNA, CDR2 YSLEER. CDR3 in amino acids: CASSQNRESGGYTF. The DNA of the CDR3 is TGCGCCAGCAGCCAAAACAGGGAGAGCGGAGGCTACACCTTC.

V gene TRBV12-2 combines with J gene TRBJ1-5; the table assigns TRBD1, which was not confirmed against the DNA. TRBV12-2 is assigned pseudogene status. The CDR3 runs 17 residues. CDR3 protein: CASRSNPGQGRHQPQHF. CDR3 bases: TGTGCAAGTCGCTCCAACCCAGGACAGGGGCGCCATCAGCCCCAGCATTTT.

The rearrangement links TRBV27 to TRBJ1-1; 8 bases match TRBD1. Trimming removed 4 bases from V and 1 base from J; junction bases left unmatched: 8. Germline CDR1 MNHEY, CDR2 SMNVEV (reference sequence). CDR3 length: 16 amino acids. CDR3 loop: CASSSGQGSPNTEAFF. CDR3 sequence (DNA): TGTGCCAGCAGTTCTGGACAGGGATCACCGAACACTGAAGCTTTCTTT.

This chain links TRBV6-5 with TRBJ2-5; tentative D call: TRBD2 (5 bases). Trimming pared 2 bases from V and 2 bases from J, leaving 9 bases between. Germline-derived CDR1 and CDR2 are MNHEY and SVGAGI. The CDR3 runs 14 residues. The CDR3 sequence is CASSYGLLQETQYF. CDR3 bases: TGTGCCAGCAGTTACGGACTGCTTCAAGAGACCCAGTACTTC.

The chain carries TRBV3-1 (or the pseudogene TRBV3-2) and TRBJ1-2, with TRBD1 identical over 8 bases. The J segment lost 7 bases and the V segment lost 0 bases, leaving 4 bases of the junction unmatched. Germline CDR1 is LGHDT and CDR2 is YNNKEL (reference sequence). This CDR3 has 14 residues. The CDR3 protein is CASSQDRGRFGYTF. For the CDR3, the DNA is TGTGCCAGCAGCCAAGACAGGGGGCGGTTTGGCTACACCTTC.

The chain recombines TRBV7-8 with TRBJ1-2; D possibly corresponds to TRBD1 (5 bases). This CDR3 is built from 15 residues. CDR1 SGHVS and CDR2 FQNEAQ come from the germline V gene. V was pared by 4 bases and J by 7 bases, with 19 bases between. The CDR3 sequence: CASSSIDGPGLGYTF. CDR3 nucleotides: TGTGCCAGCAGCTCCATAGACGGACCAGGGCTTGGCTACACCTTC.

The chain couples TRBV27 to TRBJ2-5, with 7 bases lining up with TRBD2. The V gene end was trimmed by 2 bases and the J gene end by 5 bases; junction bases not matched to a gene: 8. CDR1 MNHEY and CDR2 SMNVEV come from the germline V gene (reference sequence). The CDR3 sequence is 15 residues long. The CDR3 loop is CASSLMGGGGETQYF. As DNA, the CDR3 is TGTGCCAGCAGTTTAATGGGTGGGGGAGGGGAGACCCAGTACTTC.

The genes are TRBV6-5 and TRBJ2-7; 9 bases fit TRBD1. Germline V gene data show CDR1 as MNHEY and CDR2 as SVGAGI. V shed 6 bases and J 0 bases; nucleotides not matched to a gene: 6. The CDR3 extends over 15 amino acids. The chain's CDR3 is CASSHGTGSSYEQYF. CDR3 DNA: TGTGCCAGCAGCCACGGGACAGGGAGCTCCTACGAGCAGTACTTC.